This T cell receptor (beta chain) was captured in a study of OX40 agonist ivuxolimab in advanced cancers. Study details: A male proportion of 70% to 90% was recorded, with mean age 60 years and range roughly 20 to 90. Study-wide results and caveats: Some patients who did not respond also had low normalized T-cell clonal expansion. Compared with CD4+, CD8+ T cells on average had more expanded clones. At 0.1 to 3.0 mg/kg and by week 6, clonal expansion occurred in CD4+ and CD8+ blood T cells.

As regards this clone: What it recognizes is unknown.

Sequencing used immunoSEQ multiplex PCR; TCRdb keeps in-frame clones, though not all of them. The sample shows tens of thousands of clones, around nine tenths of them seen only once. Sequences were derived from CD4+ or CD8+ T cells sorted from blood, sampled in a trial of the OX40 agonist ivuxolimab. This TCR came from an adult with an advanced solid tumor such as melanoma, head and neck, liver or kidney cancer.

The CDR3, as DNA: TGTGCCAGCAGTTTGCGACTCCCGGGAAAACTGTTTTTT. It codes for CASSLRLPGKLFF. V and J are TRBV27 and TRBJ1-4, with no clear D. The CDR3 is 13 amino acids. Germline assignment: CDR1 MNHEY and CDR2 SMNVEV (reference sequence). V lost 3 bases to trimming and J lost 10 bases, with 12 bases between them. Full variable domain (outside the CDR3, taken from reference TRBV27 and TRBJ1-4): EAQVTQNPRYLITVTGKKLTVTCSQNMNHEYMSWYRQDPGLGLRQIYYSMNVEVTDKGDVPEGYKVSRKEKRNFPLILESPSPNQTSLYFCASSLRLPGKLFFGSGTQLSVL.